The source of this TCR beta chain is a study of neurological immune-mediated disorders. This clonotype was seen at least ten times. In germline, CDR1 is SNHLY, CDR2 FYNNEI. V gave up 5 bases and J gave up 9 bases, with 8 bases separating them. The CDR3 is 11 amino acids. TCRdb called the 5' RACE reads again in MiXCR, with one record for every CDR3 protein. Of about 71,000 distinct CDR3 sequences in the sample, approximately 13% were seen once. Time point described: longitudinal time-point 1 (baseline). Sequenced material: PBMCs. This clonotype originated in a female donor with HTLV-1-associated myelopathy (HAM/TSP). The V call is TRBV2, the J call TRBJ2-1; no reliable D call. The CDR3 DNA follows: TGTGCCAGCAGTCCGCCCTCTGAGCAGTTCTTC. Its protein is CASSPPSEQFF. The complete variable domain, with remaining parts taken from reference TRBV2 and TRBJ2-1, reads EPEVTQTPSHQVTQMGQEVILRCVPISNHLYFYWYRQILGQKVEFLVSFYNNEISEKSEIFDDQFSVERPDGSNFTLKIRSTKLEDSAMYFCASSPPSEQFFGPGTRLTVL.